The source of this T cell receptor (beta chain) is a study of blood T cell repertoires in COVID-19. TCRdb's table, derived via immunoSEQ multiplex PCR, lists solely in-frame clones and lacks some. This sample carries 270,000 or so clones, around 90% of them seen once, and the ten largest clones take about 2.1%. V was shortened by 0 bases and J by 11 bases, with 8 bases between the two germline ends. Germline-derived CDR1 and CDR2 are SEHNR and FQNEAQ (reference sequence). The CDR3 extends over 12 amino acids. This sequence joins TRBV7-9 and TRBJ1-5, with a tentative D call TRBD1 (6 bases). The receptor's source is a woman aged 55-69 years with COVID-19, enrolled during active disease. The sample was peripheral blood. The CDR3 nucleotides are TGTGCCAGCAGCTTAGCGGGGGCTACCCAGCATTTT. Translated, it gives CASSLAGATQHF.